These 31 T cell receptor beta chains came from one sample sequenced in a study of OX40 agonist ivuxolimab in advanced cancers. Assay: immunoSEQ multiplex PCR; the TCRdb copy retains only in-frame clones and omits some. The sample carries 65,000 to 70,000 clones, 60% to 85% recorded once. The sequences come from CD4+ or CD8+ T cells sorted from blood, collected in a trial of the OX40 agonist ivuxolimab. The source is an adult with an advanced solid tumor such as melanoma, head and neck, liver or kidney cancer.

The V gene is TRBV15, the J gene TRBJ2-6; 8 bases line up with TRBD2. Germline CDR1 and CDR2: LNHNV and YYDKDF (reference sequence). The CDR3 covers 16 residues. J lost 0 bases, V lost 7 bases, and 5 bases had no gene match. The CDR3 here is CATTPGGSSGANVLTF. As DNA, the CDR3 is TGTGCCACCACCCCGGGAGGGAGCTCTGGGGCCAACGTCCTGACTTTC.

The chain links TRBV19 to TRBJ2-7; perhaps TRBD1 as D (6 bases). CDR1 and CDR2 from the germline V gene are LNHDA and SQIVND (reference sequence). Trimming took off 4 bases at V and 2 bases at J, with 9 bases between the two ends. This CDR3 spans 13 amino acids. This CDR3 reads CASSKTGTYEQYF. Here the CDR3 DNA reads TGTGCCAGTAGTAAGACAGGAACCTACGAGCAGTACTTC.

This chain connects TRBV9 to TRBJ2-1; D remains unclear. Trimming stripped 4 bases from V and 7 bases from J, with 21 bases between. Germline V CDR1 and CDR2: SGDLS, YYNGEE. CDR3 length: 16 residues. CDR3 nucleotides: TGTGCCAGCAGCCCCCTTAAGGGCGTAAGGTCGAATGAGCAGTTCTTC. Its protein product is CASSPLKGVRSNEQFF.

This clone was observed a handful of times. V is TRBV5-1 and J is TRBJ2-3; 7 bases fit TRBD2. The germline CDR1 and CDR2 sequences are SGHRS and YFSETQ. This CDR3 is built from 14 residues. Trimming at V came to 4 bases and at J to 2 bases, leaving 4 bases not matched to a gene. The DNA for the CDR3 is TGCGCCAGCAGCGCGGGACTACCCACAGATACGCAGTATTTT. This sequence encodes CASSAGLPTDTQYF.

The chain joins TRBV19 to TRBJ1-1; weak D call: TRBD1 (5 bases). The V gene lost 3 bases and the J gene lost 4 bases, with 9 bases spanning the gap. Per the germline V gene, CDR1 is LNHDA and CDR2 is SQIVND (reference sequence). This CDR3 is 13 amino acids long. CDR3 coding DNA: TGTGCCAGTAGTATTACAGGTACCACTGAAGCTTTCTTT. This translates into CASSITGTTEAFF.

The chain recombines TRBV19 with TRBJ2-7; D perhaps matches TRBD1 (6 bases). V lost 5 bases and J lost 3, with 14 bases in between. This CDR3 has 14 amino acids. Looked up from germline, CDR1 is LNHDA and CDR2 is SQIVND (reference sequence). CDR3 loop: CASSPRQELYEQYF. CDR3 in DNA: TGTGCCAGTAGTCCCCGACAGGAACTCTACGAGCAGTACTTC.

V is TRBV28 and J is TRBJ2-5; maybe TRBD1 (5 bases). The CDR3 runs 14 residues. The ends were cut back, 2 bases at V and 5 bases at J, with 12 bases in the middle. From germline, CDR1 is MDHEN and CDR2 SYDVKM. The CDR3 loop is CASSLGAKRETQYF. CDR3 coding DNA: TGTGCCAGCAGTTTAGGGGCTAAGAGGGAGACCCAGTACTTC.

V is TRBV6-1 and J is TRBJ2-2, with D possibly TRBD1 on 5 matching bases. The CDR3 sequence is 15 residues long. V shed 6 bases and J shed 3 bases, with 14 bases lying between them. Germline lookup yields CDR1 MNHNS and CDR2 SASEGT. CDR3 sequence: CASSSDSAHTGELFF. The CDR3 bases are TGTGCCAGCAGCTCAGACAGTGCCCACACCGGGGAGCTGTTTTTT.

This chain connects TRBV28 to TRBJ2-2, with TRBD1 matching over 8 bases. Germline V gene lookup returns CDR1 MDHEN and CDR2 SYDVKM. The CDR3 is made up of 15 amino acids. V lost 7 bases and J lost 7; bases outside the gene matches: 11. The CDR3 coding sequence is TGTGCCAGCAAACCGGACAGGGCCAAACTCGGGGAGCTGTTTTTT. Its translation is CASKPDRAKLGELFF.

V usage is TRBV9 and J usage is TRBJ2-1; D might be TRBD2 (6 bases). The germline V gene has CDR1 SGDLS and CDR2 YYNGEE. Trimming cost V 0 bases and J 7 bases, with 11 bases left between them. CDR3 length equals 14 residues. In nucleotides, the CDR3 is TGTGCCAGCAGCGTAGGGGGGGTAATGAATGAGCAGTTCTTC. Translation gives CASSVGGVMNEQFF.

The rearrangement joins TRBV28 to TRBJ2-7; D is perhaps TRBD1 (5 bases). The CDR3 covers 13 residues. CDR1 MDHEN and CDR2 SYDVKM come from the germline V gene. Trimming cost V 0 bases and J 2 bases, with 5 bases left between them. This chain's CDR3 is CASSLWDTYEQYF. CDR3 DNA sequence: TGTGCCAGCAGTTTATGGGACACCTACGAGCAGTACTTC.

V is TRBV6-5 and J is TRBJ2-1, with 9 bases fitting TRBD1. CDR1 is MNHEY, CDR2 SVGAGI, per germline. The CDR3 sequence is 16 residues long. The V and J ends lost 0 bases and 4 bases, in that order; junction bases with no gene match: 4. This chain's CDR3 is CASSYSWTGVYNEQFF. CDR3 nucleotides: TGTGCCAGCAGTTACTCGTGGACAGGGGTATACAATGAGCAGTTCTTC.

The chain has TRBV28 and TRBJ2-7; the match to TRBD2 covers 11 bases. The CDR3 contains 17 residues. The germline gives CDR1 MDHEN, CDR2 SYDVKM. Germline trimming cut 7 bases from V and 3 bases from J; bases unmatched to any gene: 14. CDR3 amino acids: CASMTSGTFEGIYEQYF. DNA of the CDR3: TGTGCCAGCATGACTAGCGGGACCTTCGAAGGGATCTACGAGCAGTACTTC.

In DNA form, the CDR3 reads TGTGCCAGCAGCCGGAGGACTAGCGGGAGGGAGGAGCAGTTCTTC. As protein: CASSRRTSGREEQFF. V usage is TRBV11-2 and J usage is TRBJ2-1; 15 bases are shared with TRBD2. This CDR3 spans 15 amino acids. V dropped 5 bases and J dropped 10; count of bases not matched to a gene: 6. Germline V gene lookup returns CDR1 SGHAT and CDR2 FQNNGV.

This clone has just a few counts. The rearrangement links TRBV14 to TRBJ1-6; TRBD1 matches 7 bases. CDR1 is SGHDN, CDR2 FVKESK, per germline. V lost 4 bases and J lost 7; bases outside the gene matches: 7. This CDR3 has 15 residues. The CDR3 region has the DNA TGTGCCAGCAGCCGGGGACAGCTCGCAAATTCACCCCTCCACTTT. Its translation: CASSRGQLANSPLHF.

The CDR3 bases are TGTGCCAGCAGCTCTAGACTAGCGGGGGGACCAGTCGGGTACGAGCAGTACTTC. Translated: CASSSRLAGGPVGYEQYF. The V call is TRBV5-5, the J call TRBJ2-7; TRBD2 agrees at 13 bases. In germline, CDR1 is SGHKS, CDR2 YYEKEE (reference sequence). This CDR3 comprises 18 residues. V shed 3 bases, J shed 4 bases, and the junction held 13 bases outside the gene matches. Based on the CDR3 plus reference TRBV5-5 and TRBJ2-7, the full variable domain is DAGVTQSPTHLIKTRGQQVTLRCSPISGHKSVSWYQQVLGQGPQFIFQYYEKEERGRGNFPDRFSARQFPNYSSELNVNALLLGDSALYLCASSSRLAGGPVGYEQYFGPGTRLTVT.

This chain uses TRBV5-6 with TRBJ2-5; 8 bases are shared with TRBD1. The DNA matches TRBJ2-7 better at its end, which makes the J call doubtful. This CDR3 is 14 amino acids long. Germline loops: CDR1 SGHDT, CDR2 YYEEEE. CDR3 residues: CASSGTGGSYEQYF. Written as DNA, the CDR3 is TGTGCCAGCAGCGGAACAGGGGGTTCCTACGAGCAGTACTTC.

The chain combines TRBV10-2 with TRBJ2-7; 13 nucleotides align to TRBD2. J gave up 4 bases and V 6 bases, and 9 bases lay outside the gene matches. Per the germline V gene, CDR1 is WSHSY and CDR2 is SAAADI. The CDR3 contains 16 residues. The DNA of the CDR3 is TGCGCCAGCAGGGATACTAGCGGGGGGGCTCTTTACGAGCAGTACTTC. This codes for CASRDTSGGALYEQYF.

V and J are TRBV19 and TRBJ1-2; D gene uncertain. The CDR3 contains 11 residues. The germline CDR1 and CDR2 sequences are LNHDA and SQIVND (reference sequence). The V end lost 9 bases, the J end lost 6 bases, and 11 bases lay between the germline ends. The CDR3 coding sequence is TGTGCCAGCGGGTCGTCCCATGGCTACACCTTC. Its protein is CASGSSHGYTF.

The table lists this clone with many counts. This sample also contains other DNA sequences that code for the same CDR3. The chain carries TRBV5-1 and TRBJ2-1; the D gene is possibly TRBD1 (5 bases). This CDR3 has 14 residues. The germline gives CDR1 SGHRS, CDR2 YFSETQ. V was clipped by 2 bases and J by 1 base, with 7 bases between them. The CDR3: CASSLGDSYNEQFF. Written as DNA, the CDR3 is TGCGCCAGCAGCTTAGGGGATTCCTACAATGAGCAGTTCTTC.

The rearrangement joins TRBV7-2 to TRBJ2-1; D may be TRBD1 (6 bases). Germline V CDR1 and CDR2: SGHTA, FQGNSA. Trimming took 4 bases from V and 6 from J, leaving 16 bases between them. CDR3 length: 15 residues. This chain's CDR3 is CASSSHPGETNEQFF. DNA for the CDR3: TGTGCCAGCAGCTCCCATCCAGGGGAAACCAATGAGCAGTTCTTC. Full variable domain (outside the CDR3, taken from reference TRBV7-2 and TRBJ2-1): GAGVSQSPSNKVTEKGKDVELRCDPISGHTALYWYRQSLGQGLEFLIYFQGNSAPDKSGLPSDRFSAERTGGSVSTLTIQRTQQEDSAVYLCASSSHPGETNEQFFGPGTRLTVL.

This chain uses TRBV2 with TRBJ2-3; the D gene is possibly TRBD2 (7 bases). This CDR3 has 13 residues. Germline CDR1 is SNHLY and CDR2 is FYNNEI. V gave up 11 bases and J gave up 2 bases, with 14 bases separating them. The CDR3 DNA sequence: TGTGCCGGGGGGGCAGGTCTCACAGATACGCAGTATTTT. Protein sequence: CAGGAGLTDTQYF.

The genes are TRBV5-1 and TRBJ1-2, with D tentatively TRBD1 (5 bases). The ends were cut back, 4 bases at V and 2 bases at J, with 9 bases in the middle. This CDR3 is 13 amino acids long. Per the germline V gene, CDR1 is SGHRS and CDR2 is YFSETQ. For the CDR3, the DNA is TGCGCCAGCAGCCAGGACAAGAACTATGGCTACACCTTC. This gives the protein CASSQDKNYGYTF.

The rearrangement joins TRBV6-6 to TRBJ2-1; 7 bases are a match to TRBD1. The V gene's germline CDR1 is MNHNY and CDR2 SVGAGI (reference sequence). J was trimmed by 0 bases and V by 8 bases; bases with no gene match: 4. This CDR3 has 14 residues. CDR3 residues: CASGRDSSYNEQFF. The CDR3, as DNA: TGTGCCAGCGGCCGGGACAGCTCCTACAATGAGCAGTTCTTC.

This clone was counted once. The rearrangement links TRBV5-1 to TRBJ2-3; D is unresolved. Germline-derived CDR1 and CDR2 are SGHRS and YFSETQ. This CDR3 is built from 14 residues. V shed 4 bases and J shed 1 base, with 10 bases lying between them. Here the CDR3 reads CASSALGGTDTQYF. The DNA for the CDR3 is TGCGCCAGCAGCGCCCTAGGCGGCACAGATACGCAGTATTTT.

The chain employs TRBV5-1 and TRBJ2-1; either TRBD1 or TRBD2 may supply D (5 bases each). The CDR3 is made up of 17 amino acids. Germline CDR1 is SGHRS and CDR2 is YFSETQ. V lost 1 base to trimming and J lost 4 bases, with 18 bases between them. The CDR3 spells CASSLNIGGGRYNEQFF. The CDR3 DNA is TGCGCCAGCAGCTTGAACATTGGGGGTGGTAGATACAATGAGCAGTTCTTC.

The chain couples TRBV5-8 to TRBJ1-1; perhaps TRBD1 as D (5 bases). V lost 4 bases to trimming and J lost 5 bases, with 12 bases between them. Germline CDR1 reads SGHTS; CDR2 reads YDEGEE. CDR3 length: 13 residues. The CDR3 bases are TGTGCCAGCAGCCGGGGCGGGAATACTGAAGCTTTCTTT. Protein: CASSRGGNTEAFF.

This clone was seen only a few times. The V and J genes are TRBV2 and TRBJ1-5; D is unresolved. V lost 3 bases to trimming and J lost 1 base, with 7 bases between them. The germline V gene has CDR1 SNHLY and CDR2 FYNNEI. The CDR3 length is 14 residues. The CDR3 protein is CASSDALSNQPQHF. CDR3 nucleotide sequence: TGTGCCAGCAGTGATGCTCTCAGCAATCAGCCCCAGCATTTT.

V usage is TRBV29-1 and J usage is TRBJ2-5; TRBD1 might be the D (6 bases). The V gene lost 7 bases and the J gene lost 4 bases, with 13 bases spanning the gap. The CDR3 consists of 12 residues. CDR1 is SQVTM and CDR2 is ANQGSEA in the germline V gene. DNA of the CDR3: TGCAGCGGAGGGGGTTTTAGAGAGACCCAGTACTTC. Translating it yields CSGGGFRETQYF.

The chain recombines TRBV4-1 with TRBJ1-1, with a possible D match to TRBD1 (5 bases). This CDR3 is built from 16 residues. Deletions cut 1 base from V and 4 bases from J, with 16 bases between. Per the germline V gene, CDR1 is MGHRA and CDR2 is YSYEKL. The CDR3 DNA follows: TGCGCCAGCAGCCAAGTCGGGGGGACGGTAGTCACTGAAGCTTTCTTT. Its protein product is CASSQVGGTVVTEAFF.

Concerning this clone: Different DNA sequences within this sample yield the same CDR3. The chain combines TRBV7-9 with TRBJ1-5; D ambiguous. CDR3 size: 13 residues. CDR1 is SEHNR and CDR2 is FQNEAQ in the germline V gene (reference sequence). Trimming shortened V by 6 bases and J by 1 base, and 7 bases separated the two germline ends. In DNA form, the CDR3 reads TGTGCCAGCAGTGGAGGGAGCAATCAGCCCCAGCATTTT. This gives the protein CASSGGSNQPQHF.